This T cell receptor (beta chain) was obtained from a study of shared clonotypes between healthy human individuals. About this clone: The target antigen is unknown.

Study observations and caveats: There were few donors, and this limited the genetic and exposure-history diversity represented. Approximately 5.1% was the fraction of naive CD4 clonotypes found shared across a few donors.

TCRdb's table, derived via immunoSEQ multiplex PCR, lists solely in-frame clones and lacks some. The table records about 1.5 million clones, over 95% of them present only once. Division of CD4+ cells produced a CD45RA+ naive subset and a CD45RA-negative memory subset. The V gene's germline CDR1 is SNHLY and CDR2 FYNNEI. The CDR3 consists of 12 residues. V trimming: 7 bases; J trimming: 5 bases; junction bases outside the gene matches: 0. The V gene is TRBV2, the J gene TRBJ2-5, with 11 bases aligning to TRBD2. The clonotype comes from a man under 40 in good health. Sequenced input: naive CD4+ T cells sorted from blood. Subset described: CD45RA+ positively selected. The chain's CDR3 is CASTSGRETQYF. In DNA form, the CDR3 reads TGTGCCAGCACTAGCGGGAGGGAGACCCAGTACTTC.